This T cell receptor (beta chain) was captured by sequencing in a study of spatial heterogeneity in lung cancer. Trimming pared 1 base from V and 7 bases from J, leaving 19 bases between. The CDR3 has 17 amino acids. The germline V gene has CDR1 LNHNV and CDR2 YYDKDF (reference sequence). In this sample, this clonotype turned up a few times. Time point indicated: blood at routine non-recurrence follow-up after resection. MiXCR, run by TCRdb on the 5' RACE reads, gives a single entry per CDR3 protein. The sample consists of 39,000 or so distinct CDR3 sequences, roughly a tenth of them appearing once. This TCR came from a female donor with early-stage non-small cell lung cancer. The chain is built from TRBV15 and TRBJ2-2; D possibly corresponds to TRBD2 (6 bases). Sample: PBMCs, taken at follow-up. CDR3 nucleotides: TGTGCCACCAGCAGAGGCAGACTGGGCGGGGACGGCGGGGAGCTGTTTTTT. Protein: CATSRGRLGGDGGELFF.